This T cell receptor (beta chain) was sequenced for a study of blood T cells in healthy people across ages. Sample-barcoded 5' priming and a J-beta primer mix drove a second PCR of roughly 7 to 11 cycles. TCRdb reanalysed the 5' RACE reads using MiXCR and keeps one entry per CDR3 protein. The sample holds 1,500,000 or so distinct CDR3 sequences, roughly two fifths seen once. The sample holds a few counts of this clonotype. Sequenced material: blood. The TCR sequence derives from a woman aged 18-30 years in good health.

CDR3 nucleotides: TGTGCCAGCAGCCCCACTAGCGGGAGATTGGGGTACGAGCAGTACTTC. Translated: CASSPTSGRLGYEQYF. The chain employs TRBV7-2 and TRBJ2-7; 11 bases agree with TRBD2. V dropped 5 bases and J dropped 4; count of bases not matched to a gene: 10. The CDR3 runs 16 residues. Germline V CDR1 and CDR2: SGHTA, FQGNSA. Drawing the rest from reference TRBV7-2 and TRBJ2-7, the complete variable domain is GAGVSQSPSNKVTEKGKDVELRCDPISGHTALYWYRQSLGQGLEFLIYFQGNSAPDKSGLPSDRFSAERTGGSVSTLTIQRTQQEDSAVYLCASSPTSGRLGYEQYFGPGTRLTVT.